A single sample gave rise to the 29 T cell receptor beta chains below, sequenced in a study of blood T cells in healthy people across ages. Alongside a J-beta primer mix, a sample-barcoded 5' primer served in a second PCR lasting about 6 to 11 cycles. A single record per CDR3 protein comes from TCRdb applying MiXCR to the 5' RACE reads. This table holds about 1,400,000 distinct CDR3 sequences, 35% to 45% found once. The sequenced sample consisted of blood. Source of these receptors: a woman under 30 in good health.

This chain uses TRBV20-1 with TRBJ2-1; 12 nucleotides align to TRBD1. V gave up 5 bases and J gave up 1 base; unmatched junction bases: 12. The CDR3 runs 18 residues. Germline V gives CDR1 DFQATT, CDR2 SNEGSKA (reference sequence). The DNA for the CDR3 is TGCAGTGCTCCCAGTCCCGGGACAGGGGGCCAGTCCTACAATGAGCAGTTCTTC. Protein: CSAPSPGTGGQSYNEQFF.

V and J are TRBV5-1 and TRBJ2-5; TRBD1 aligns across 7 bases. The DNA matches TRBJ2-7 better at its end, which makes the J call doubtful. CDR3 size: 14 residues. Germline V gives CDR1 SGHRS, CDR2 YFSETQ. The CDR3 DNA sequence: TGCGCCAGCAGCCGAGGAGGCGCAGGGGGCGAGCAGTACTTC. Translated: CASSRGGAGGEQYF.

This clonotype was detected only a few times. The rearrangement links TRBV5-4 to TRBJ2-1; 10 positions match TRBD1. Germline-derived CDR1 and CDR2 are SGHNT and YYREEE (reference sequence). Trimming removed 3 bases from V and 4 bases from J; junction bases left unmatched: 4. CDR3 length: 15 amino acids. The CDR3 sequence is CASSSWDRGYNEQFF. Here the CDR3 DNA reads TGTGCCAGCAGCTCTTGGGACAGGGGATACAATGAGCAGTTCTTC.

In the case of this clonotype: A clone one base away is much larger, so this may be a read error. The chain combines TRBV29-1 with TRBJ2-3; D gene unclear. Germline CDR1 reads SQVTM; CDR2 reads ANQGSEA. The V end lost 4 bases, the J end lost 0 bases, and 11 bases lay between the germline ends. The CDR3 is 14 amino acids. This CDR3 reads CSVVLSSSTDTQYF. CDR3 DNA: TGCAGCGTTGTGTTGAGTTCTAGCACAGATACGCAGTATTTT.

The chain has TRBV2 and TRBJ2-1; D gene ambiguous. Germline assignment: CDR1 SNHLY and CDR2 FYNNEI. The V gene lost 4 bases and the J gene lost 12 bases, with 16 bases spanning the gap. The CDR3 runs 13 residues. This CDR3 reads CASSVSPLYRQFF. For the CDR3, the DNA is TGTGCCAGCAGTGTGAGTCCCTTGTATCGGCAGTTCTTC. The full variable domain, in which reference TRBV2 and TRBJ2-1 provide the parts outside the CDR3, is EPEVTQTPSHQVTQMGQEVILRCVPISNHLYFYWYRQILGQKVEFLVSFYNNEISEKSEIFDDQFSVERPDGSNFTLKIRSTKLEDSAMYFCASSVSPLYRQFFGPGTRLTVL.

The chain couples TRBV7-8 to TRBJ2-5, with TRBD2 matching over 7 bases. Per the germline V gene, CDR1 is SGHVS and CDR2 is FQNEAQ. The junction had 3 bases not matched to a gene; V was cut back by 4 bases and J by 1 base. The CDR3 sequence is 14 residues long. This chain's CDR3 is CASSSGGSQETQYF. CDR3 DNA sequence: TGTGCCAGCAGCTCGGGAGGTTCCCAAGAGACCCAGTACTTC.

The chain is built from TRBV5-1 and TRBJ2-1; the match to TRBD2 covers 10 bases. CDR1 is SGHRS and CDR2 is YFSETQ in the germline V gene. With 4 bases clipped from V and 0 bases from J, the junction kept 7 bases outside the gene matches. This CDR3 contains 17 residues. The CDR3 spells CASSLTSGRSSYNEQFF. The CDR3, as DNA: TGCGCCAGCAGCCTGACTAGCGGGCGAAGCTCCTACAATGAGCAGTTCTTC. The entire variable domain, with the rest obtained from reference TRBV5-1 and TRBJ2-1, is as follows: KAGVTQTPRYLIKTRGQQVTLSCSPISGHRSVSWYQQTPGQGLQFLFEYFSETQRNKGNFPGRFSGRQFSNSRSEMNVSTLELGDSALYLCASSLTSGRSSYNEQFFGPGTRLTVL.

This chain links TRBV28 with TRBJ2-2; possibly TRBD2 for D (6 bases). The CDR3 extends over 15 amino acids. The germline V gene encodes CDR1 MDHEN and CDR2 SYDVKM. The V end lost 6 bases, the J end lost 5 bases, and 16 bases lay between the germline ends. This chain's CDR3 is CASRPTGTQTGELFF. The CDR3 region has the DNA TGTGCCAGCAGGCCCACCGGGACTCAGACCGGGGAGCTGTTTTTT. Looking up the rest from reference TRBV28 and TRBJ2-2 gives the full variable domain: DVKVTQSSRYLVKRTGEKVFLECVQDMDHENMFWYRQDPGLGLRLIYFSYDVKMKEKGDIPEGYSVSREKKERFSLILESASTNQTSMYLCASRPTGTQTGELFFGEGSRLTVL.

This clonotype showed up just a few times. The CDR3 DNA reads TGTGCCAGCTCATTCCTTCCGGGACAGGGTGAGAATGAGCAGTTCTTC. It yields the protein CASSFLPGQGENEQFF. The chain uses TRBV6-2 or TRBV6-3 and TRBJ2-1; 9 bases map to TRBD1. Germline assignment: CDR1 MNHEY and CDR2 SVGEGT. This CDR3 is built from 16 residues. After removal of 8 bases from V and 7 bases from J, the junction contained 15 bases not matched to a gene.

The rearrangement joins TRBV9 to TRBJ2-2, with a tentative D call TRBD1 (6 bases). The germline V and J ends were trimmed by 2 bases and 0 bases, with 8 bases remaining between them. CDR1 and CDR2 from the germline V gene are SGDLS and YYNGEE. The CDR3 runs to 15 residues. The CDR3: CASSVEGANTGELFF. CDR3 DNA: TGTGCCAGCAGCGTCGAGGGGGCGAACACCGGGGAGCTGTTTTTT.

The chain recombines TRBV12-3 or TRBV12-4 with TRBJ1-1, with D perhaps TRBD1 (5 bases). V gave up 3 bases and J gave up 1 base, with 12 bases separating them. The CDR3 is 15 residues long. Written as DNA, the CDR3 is TGTGCCAGCAGTTTTACCGGGACTCCGAACACTGAAGCTTTCTTT. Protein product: CASSFTGTPNTEAFF.

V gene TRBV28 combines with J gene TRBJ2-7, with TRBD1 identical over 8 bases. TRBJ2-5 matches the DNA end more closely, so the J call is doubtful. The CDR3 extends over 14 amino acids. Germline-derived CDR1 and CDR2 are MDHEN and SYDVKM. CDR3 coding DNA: TGTGCCAGCAGTTACACAGGGGGAGGAGAGACCCAGTACTTC. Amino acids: CASSYTGGGETQYF.

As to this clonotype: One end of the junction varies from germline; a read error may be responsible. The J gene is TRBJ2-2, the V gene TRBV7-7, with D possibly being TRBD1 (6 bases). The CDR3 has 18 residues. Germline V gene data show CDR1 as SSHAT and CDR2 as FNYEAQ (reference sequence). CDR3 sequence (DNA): TGTGCTAGCAGCTTAGGTGATGGGGACACCGCGAACACCGGGGAGCTGTTTTTT. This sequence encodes CASSLGDGDTANTGELFF. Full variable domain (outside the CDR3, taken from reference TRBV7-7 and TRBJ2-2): GAGVSQSPRYKVTKRGQDVTLRCDPISSHATLYWYQQALGQGPEFLTYFNYEAQPDKSGLPSDRFSAERPEGSISTLTIQRTEQRDSAMYRCASSLGDGDTANTGELFFGEGSRLTVL.

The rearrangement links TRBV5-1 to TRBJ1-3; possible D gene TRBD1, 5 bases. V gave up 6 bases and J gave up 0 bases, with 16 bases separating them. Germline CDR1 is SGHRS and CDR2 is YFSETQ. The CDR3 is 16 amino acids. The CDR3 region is CASTLAGGGSGNTIYF. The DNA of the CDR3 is TGCGCCAGCACGCTGGCAGGCGGGGGCTCTGGAAACACCATATATTTT.

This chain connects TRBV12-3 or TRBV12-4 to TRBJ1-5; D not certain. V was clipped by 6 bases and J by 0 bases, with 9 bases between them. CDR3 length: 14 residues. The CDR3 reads CASREGVSNQPQHF. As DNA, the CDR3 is TGTGCCAGCAGAGAGGGAGTTAGCAATCAGCCCCAGCATTTT.

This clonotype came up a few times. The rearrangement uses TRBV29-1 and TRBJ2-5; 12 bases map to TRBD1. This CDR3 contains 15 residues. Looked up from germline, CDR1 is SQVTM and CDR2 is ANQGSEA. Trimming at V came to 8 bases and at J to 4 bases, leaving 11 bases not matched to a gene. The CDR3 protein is CSSGQGAANPETQYF. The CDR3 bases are TGCAGCTCGGGACAGGGGGCGGCTAACCCAGAGACCCAGTACTTC.

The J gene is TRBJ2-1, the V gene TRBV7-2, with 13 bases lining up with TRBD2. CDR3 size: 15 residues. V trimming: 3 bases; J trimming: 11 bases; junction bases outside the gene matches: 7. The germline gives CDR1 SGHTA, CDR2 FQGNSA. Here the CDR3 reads CASSLGLAGPGKQFF. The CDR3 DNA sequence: TGTGCCAGCAGCTTGGGACTAGCGGGACCGGGTAAGCAGTTCTTC.

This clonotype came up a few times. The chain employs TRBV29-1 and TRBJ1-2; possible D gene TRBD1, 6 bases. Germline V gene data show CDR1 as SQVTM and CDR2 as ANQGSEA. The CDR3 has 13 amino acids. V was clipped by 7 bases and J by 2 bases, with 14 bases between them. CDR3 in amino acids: CSGGQLLNYGYTF. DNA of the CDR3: TGCAGCGGGGGACAACTCCTAAACTATGGCTACACCTTC.

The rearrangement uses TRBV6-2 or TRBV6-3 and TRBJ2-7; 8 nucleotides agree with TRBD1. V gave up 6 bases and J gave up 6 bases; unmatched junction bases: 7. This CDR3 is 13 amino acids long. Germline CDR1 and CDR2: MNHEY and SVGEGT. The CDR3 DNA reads TGTGCCAGCAGCCAAATACAGGGGGTCGAGCAGTACTTC. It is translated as CASSQIQGVEQYF.

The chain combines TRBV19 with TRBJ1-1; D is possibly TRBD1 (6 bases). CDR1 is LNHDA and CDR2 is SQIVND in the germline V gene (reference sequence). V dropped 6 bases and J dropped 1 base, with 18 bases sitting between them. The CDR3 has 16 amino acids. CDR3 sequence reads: CASSQQGPWKNTEAFF. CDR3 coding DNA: TGTGCCAGTAGCCAACAGGGACCATGGAAGAACACTGAAGCTTTCTTT.

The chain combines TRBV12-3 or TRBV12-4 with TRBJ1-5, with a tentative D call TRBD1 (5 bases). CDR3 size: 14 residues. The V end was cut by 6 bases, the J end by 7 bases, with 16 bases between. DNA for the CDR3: TGTGCCAGCAGCCATGGGGTAGGGGTCCAGCCCCAGCATTTT. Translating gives CASSHGVGVQPQHF.

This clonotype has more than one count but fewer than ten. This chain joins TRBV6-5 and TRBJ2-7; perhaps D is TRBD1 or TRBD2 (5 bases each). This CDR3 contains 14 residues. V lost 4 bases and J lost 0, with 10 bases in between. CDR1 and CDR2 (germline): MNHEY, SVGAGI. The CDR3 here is CASSSPGTSYEQYF. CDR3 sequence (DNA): TGTGCCAGCAGTTCCCCCGGGACCTCCTACGAGCAGTACTTC.

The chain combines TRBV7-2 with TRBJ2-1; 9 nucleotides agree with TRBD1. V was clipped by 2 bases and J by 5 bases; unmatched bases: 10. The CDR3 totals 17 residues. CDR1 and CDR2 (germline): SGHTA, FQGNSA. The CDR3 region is CASSLLPGQGLDNEQFF. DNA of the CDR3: TGTGCCAGCAGCTTACTTCCGGGACAGGGACTCGACAATGAGCAGTTCTTC.

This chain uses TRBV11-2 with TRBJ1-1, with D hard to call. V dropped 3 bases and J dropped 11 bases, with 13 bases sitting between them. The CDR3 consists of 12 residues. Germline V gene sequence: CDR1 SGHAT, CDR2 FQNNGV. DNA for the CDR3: TGTGCCAGCAGCTTCATACATGACGGGGCTTTCTTT. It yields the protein CASSFIHDGAFF.

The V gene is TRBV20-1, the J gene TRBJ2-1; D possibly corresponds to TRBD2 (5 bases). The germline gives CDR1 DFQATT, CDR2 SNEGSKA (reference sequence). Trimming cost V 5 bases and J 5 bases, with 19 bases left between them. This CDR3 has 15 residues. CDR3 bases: TGCAGTGCTTCTAGAGGACTGCTAGGGAACAATGAGCAGTTCTTC. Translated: CSASRGLLGNNEQFF.

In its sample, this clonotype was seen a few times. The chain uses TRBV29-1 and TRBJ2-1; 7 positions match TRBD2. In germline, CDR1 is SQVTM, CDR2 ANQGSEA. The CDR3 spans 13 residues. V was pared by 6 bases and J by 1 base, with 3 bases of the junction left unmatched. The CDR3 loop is CSVGTKSYNEQFF. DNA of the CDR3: TGCAGCGTGGGGACTAAATCCTACAATGAGCAGTTCTTC.

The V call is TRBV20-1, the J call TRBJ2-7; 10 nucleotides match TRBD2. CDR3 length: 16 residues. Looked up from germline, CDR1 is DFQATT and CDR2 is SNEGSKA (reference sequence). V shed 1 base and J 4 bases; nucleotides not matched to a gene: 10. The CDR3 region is CSARGGASGSGYEQYF. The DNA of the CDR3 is TGCAGTGCTAGAGGTGGGGCTAGCGGGAGTGGATACGAGCAGTACTTC.

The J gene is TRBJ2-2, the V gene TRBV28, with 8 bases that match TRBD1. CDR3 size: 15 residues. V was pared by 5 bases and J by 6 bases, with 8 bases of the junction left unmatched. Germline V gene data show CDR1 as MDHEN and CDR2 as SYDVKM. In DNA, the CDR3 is TGTGCCAGCAGTCTCACAGGGGGAGTCCCCGGGGAGCTGTTTTTT. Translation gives CASSLTGGVPGELFF.

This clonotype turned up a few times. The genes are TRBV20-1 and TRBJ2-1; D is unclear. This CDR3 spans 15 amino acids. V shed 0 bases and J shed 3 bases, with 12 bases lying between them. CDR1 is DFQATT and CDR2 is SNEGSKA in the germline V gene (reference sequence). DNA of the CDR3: TGCAGTGCTAGAGATCCAGGCCTCTACTACAATGAGCAGTTCTTC. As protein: CSARDPGLYYNEQFF.